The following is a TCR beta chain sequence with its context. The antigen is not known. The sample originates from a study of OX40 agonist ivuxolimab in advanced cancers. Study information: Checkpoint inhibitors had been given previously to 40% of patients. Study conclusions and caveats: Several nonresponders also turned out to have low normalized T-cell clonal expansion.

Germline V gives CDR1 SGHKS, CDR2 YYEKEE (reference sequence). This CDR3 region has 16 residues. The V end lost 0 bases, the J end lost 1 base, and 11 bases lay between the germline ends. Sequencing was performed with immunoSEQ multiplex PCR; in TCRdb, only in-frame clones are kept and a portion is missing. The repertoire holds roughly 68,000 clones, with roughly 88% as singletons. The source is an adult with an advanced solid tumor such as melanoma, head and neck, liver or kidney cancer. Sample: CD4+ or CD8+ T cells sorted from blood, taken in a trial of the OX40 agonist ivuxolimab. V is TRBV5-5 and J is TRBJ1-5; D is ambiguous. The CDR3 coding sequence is TGTGCCAGCAGCTTGGACGCCCCGCGCAGCAATCAGCCCCAGCATTTT. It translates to CASSLDAPRSNQPQHF.